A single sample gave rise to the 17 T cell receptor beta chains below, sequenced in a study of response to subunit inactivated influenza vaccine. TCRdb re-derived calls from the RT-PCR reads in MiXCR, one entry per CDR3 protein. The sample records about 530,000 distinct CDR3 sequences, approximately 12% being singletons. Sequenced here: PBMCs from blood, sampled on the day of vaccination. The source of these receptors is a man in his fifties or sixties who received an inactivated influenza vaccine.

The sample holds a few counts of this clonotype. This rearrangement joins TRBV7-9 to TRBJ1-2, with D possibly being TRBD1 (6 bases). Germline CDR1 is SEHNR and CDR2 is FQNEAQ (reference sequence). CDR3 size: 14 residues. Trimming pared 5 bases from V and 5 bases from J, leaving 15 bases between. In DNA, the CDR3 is TGTGCCAGCAGCCCCCGGGACACAGCGTATGGCTACACCTTC. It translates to CASSPRDTAYGYTF.

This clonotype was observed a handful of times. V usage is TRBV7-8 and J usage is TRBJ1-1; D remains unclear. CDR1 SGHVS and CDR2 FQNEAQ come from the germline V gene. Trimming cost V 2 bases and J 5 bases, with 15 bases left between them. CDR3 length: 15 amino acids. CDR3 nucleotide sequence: TGTGCCAGCAGCTTATCTCCGGGGTCGGGGACTGAAGCTTTCTTT. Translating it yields CASSLSPGSGTEAFF.

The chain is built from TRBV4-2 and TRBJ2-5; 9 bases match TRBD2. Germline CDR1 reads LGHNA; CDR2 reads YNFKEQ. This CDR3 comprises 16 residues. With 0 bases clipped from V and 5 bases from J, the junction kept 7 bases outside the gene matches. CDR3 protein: CASSQDWRGGVETQYF. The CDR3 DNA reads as TGTGCCAGCAGCCAAGATTGGCGGGGGGGCGTCGAGACCCAGTACTTC.

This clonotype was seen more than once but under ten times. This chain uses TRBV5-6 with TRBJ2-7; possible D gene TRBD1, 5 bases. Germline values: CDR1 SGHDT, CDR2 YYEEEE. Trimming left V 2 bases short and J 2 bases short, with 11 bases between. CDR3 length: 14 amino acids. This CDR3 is CASSFSAGPYEQYF. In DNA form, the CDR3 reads TGTGCCAGCAGCTTCTCGGCAGGGCCCTACGAGCAGTACTTC.

Written as DNA, the CDR3 is TGTGCCATCAGTCAGCAGATTGGACGGACCTACGAGCAGTACTTC. It codes for CAISQQIGRTYEQYF. This rearrangement joins TRBV14 to TRBJ2-7, with D hard to call. The CDR3 contains 15 residues. Germline V gives CDR1 SGHDN, CDR2 FVKESK. Trimming stripped 10 bases from V and 2 bases from J, with 21 bases between.

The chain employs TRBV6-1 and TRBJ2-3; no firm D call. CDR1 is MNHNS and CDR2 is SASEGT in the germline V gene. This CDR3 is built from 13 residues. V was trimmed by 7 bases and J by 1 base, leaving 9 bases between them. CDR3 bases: TGTGCCAGCATCGCCCCTGGCACAGATACGCAGTATTTT. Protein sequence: CASIAPGTDTQYF.

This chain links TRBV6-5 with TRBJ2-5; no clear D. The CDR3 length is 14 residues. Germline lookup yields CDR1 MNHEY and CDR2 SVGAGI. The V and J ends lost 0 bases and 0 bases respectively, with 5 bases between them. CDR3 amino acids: CASSYSRYQETQYF. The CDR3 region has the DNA TGTGCCAGCAGTTACTCGAGGTACCAAGAGACCCAGTACTTC.

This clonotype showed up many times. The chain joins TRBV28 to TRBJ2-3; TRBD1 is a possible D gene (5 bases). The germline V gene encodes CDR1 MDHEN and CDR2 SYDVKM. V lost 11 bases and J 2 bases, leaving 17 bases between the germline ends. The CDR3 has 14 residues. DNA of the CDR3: TGTGCCGCCACCCGGACAAGCCTCACAGATACGCAGTATTTT. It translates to CAATRTSLTDTQYF. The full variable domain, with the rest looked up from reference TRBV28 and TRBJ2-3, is DVKVTQSSRYLVKRTGEKVFLECVQDMDHENMFWYRQDPGLGLRLIYFSYDVKMKEKGDIPEGYSVSREKKERFSLILESASTNQTSMYLCAATRTSLTDTQYFGPGTRLTVL.

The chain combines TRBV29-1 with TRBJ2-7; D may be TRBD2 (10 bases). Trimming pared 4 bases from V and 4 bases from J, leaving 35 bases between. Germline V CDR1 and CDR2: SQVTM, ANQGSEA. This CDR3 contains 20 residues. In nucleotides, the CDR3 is TGCAGCGTTGTTGGGGGACAGGGAAAAGCGGGAGGGCCGCGCGGGTACGAGCAGTACTTC. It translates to CSVVGGQGKAGGPRGYEQYF.

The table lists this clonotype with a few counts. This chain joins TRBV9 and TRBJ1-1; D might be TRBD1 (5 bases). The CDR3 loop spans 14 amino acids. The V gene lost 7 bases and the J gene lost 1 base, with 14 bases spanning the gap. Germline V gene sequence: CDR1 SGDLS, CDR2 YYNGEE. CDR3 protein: CASSLTAQNTEAFF. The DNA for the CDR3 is TGTGCCAGCTCCCTGACAGCCCAGAACACTGAAGCTTTCTTT.

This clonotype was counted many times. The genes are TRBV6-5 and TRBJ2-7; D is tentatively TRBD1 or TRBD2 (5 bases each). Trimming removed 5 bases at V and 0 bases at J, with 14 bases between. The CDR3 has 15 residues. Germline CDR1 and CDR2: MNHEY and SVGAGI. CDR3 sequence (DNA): TGTGCCAGCAGTCCCGGGGCAGTAAGCTCCTACGAGCAGTACTTC. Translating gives CASSPGAVSSYEQYF.

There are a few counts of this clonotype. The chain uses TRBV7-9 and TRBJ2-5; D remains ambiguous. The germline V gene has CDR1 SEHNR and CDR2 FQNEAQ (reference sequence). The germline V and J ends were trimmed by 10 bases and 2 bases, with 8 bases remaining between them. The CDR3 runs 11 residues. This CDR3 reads CATSGQETQYF. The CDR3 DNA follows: TGTGCCACCAGTGGGCAAGAGACCCAGTACTTC.

The CDR3 coding sequence is TGTGCCAGCAGCTTAGGACGCGCACTGAAAACTAACTATGGCTACACCTTC. This gives the protein CASSLGRALKTNYGYTF. The chain joins TRBV13 to TRBJ1-2; D ambiguous. Germline values: CDR1 PRHDT, CDR2 FYEKMQ (reference sequence). This CDR3 is 17 amino acids long. With 0 bases removed from V and 0 bases from J, the gap between germline ends came to 14 bases.

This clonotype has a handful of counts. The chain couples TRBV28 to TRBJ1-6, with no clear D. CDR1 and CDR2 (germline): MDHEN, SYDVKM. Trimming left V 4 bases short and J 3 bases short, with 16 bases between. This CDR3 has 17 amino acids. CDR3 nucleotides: TGTGCCAGCAGTTCCCCCCTTCAGTTGCGCTATAATTCACCCCTCCACTTT. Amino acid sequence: CASSSPLQLRYNSPLHF. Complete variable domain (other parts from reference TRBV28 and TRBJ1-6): DVKVTQSSRYLVKRTGEKVFLECVQDMDHENMFWYRQDPGLGLRLIYFSYDVKMKEKGDIPEGYSVSREKKERFSLILESASTNQTSMYLCASSSPLQLRYNSPLHFGNGTRLTVT.

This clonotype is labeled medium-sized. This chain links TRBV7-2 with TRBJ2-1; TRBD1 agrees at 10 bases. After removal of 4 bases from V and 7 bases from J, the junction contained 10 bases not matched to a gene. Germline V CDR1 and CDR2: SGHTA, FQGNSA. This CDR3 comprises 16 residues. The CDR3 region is CASSSAWTGGYNEQFF. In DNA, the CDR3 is TGTGCCAGCAGCTCCGCCTGGACAGGGGGGTATAATGAGCAGTTCTTC.

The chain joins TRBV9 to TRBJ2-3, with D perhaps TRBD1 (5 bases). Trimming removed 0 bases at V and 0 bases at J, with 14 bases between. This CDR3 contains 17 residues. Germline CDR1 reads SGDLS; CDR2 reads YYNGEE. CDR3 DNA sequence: TGTGCCAGCAGCGTAGGGATGGACACTTCTAGCACAGATACGCAGTATTTT. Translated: CASSVGMDTSSTDTQYF.

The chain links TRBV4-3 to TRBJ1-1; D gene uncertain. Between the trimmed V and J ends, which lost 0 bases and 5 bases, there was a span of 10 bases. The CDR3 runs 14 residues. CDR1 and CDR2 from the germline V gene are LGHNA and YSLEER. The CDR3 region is CASSQERRRTEAFF. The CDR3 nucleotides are TGCGCCAGCAGCCAAGAGCGGAGGCGGACTGAAGCTTTCTTT.